This T cell receptor beta chain was found in a study of regulatory T cells in long-lasting Graves disease. Time point specified: newly diagnosed GD, antithyroid drugs for less than 3 months. After RNA was extracted from PBMCs, the TCR library was made from it. CDR3-region Arm-PCR and iRepertoire HTBI primers produced the TCR beta libraries. TCRdb recomputed calls from the multiplex PCR reads with MiXCR, one row per CDR3 protein. The sample comprises 250,000 to 300,000 distinct CDR3 sequences, approximately 20% of which are singletons, and around 15% rests with the top ten. The CDR3 runs to 15 residues. From germline, CDR1 is SGHAT and CDR2 FQNNGV. V lost 2 bases and J 5 bases, leaving 15 bases between the germline ends. There are many counts of this clonotype. The same data also went into a second study, on T cells in Graves' hyperthyroidism and ophthalmopathy.

The sample consisted of peripheral blood mononuclear cells (PBMCs), taken at new diagnosis, from a patient treated with antithyroid drugs. The sequence was collected from a woman aged 25 to 45 with Graves disease. The V and J genes are TRBV11-2 and TRBJ1-2, with D possibly being TRBD1 (5 bases). The CDR3 coding sequence is TGTGCCAGCAGCTTACCGGCGGGGGTTGGGTATGGCTACACCTTC. Protein sequence: CASSLPAGVGYGYTF.